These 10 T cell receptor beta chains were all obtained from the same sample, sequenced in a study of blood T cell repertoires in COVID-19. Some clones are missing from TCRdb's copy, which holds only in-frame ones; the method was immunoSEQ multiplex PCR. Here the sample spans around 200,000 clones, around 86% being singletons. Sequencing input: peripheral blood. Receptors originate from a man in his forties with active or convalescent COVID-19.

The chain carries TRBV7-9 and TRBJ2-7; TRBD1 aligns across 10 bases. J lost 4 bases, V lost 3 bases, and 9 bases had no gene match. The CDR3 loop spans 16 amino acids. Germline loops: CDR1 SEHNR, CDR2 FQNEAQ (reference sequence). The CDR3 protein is CASSFTPGQGNYEQYF. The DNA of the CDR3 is TGTGCCAGCAGCTTTACCCCGGGACAGGGGAATTACGAGCAGTACTTC.

The CDR3 protein is CASSLLGDSYNEQFF. CDR3 in DNA: TGTGCCAGCAGCTTGTTAGGGGACAGCTACAATGAGCAGTTCTTC. This chain joins TRBV5-4 and TRBJ2-1; 7 bases are shared with TRBD1. The V gene's germline CDR1 is SGHNT and CDR2 YYREEE (reference sequence). This CDR3 region has 15 residues. The V segment lost 1 base and the J segment 3 bases; nucleotides outside the gene matches: 4.

This chain's CDR3 is CASSLRGTPNEKLFF. The CDR3 DNA sequence: TGTGCCAGCAGCTTACGGGGAACACCTAATGAAAAACTGTTTTTT. V is TRBV11-3 and J is TRBJ1-4; D unclear. CDR1 and CDR2 from the germline V gene are SGHNT and YENEEA. The V end lost 2 bases, the J end lost 3 bases, and 10 bases lay between the germline ends. The CDR3 runs to 15 residues.

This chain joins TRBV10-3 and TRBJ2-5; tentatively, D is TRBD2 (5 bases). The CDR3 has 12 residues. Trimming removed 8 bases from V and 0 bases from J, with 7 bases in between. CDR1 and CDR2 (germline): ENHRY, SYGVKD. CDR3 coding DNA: TGTGCCATCGGAGCGGACCAAGAGACCCAGTACTTC. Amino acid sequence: CAIGADQETQYF.

The CDR3 sequence is CASSQQGPYEQYF. The CDR3 bases are TGTGCCAGCAGTCAACAGGGCCCCTACGAGCAGTACTTC. V usage is TRBV11-3 and J usage is TRBJ2-7; D perhaps matches TRBD1 (6 bases). Trimming cost V 6 bases and J 2 bases, with 11 bases left between them. This CDR3 contains 13 residues. Germline CDR1 and CDR2: SGHNT and YENEEA.

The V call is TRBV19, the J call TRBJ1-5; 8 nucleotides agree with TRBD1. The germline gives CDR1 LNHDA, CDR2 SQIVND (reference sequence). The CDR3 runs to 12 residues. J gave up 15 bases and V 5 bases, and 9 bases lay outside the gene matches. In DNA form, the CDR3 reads TGTGCCAGTAGTGTCCACAGGGGGTTGGTGCATTTT. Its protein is CASSVHRGLVHF.

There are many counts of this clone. CDR3: CASSNHLRTSGETQYF. For the CDR3, the DNA is TGTGCCAGCAGTAACCATTTAAGGACTAGCGGAGAGACCCAGTACTTC. The gene calls are TRBV6-6 and TRBJ2-5; 10 bases are shared with TRBD2. This CDR3 region has 16 residues. V lost 5 bases, J lost 4 bases, and 10 bases stayed unmatched. Germline values: CDR1 MNHNY, CDR2 SVGAGI (reference sequence).

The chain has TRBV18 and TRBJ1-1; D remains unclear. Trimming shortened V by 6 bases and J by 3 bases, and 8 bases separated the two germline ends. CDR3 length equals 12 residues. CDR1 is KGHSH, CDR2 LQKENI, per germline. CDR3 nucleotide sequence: TGTGCCAGCTCCCACCGGGACACTGAAGCTTTCTTT. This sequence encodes CASSHRDTEAFF.

The CDR3 DNA reads TGTGCCAGCAGCCTAAGGGGGGCGGGACTAGGCGGCAATGAGCAGTTCTTC. Translating it yields CASSLRGAGLGGNEQFF. J is TRBJ2-1 and V is TRBV5-4, with 8 bases aligning to TRBD2. CDR3 length: 17 amino acids. Per germline, CDR1 SGHNT and CDR2 YYREEE (reference sequence). The V gene end was trimmed by 4 bases and the J gene end by 6 bases; junction bases not matched to a gene: 15.

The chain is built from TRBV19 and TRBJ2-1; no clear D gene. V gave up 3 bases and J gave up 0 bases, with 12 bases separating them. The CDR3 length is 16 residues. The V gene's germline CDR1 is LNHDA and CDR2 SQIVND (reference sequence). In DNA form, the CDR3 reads TGTGCCAGTAGTATGTGGCCGTCAAGCTCCTACAATGAGCAGTTCTTC. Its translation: CASSMWPSSSYNEQFF.